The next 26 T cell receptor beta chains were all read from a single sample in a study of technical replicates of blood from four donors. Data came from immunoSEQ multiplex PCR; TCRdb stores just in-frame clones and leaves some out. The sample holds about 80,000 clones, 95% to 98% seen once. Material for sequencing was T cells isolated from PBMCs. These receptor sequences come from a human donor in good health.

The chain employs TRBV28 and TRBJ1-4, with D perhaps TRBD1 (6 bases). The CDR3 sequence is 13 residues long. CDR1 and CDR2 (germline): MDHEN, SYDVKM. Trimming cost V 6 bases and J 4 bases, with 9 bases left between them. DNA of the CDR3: TGTGCCAGCAGACAGGGAATTAATGAAAAACTGTTTTTT. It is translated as CASRQGINEKLFF.

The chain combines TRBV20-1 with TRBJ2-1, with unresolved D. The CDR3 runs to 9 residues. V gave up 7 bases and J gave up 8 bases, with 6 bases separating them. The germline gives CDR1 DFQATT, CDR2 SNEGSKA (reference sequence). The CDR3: CSVADEQFF. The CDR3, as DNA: TGCAGTGTAGCAGATGAGCAGTTCTTC.

CDR3 in amino acids: CASSQSLAGLTDTQYF. The CDR3 DNA is TGCGCCAGCAGCCAGTCACTAGCGGGGCTCACAGATACGCAGTATTTT. The chain recombines TRBV4-1 with TRBJ2-3, with TRBD2 identical over 10 bases. After removal of 3 bases from V and 2 bases from J, the junction contained 5 bases not matched to a gene. Germline lookup yields CDR1 MGHRA and CDR2 YSYEKL. This CDR3 spans 16 amino acids.

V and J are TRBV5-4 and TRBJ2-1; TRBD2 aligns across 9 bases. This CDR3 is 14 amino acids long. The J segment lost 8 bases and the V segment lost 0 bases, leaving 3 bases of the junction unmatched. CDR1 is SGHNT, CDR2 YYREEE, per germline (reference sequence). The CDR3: CASSLVIAGDEQFF. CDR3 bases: TGTGCCAGCAGCTTGGTGATAGCGGGAGATGAGCAGTTCTTC.

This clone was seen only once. The CDR3 here is CASSVRAANEKLFF. In nucleotides, the CDR3 is TGTGCCAGCAGTGTCAGGGCCGCTAATGAAAAACTGTTTTTT. The rearrangement joins TRBV2 to TRBJ1-4; TRBD1 might be the D (5 bases). From germline, CDR1 is SNHLY and CDR2 FYNNEI. Trimming cost V 4 bases and J 3 bases, with 9 bases left between them. CDR3 length equals 14 residues. The variable domain in full, completed from reference TRBV2 and TRBJ1-4, reads EPEVTQTPSHQVTQMGQEVILRCVPISNHLYFYWYRQILGQKVEFLVSFYNNEISEKSEIFDDQFSVERPDGSNFTLKIRSTKLEDSAMYFCASSVRAANEKLFFGSGTQLSVL.

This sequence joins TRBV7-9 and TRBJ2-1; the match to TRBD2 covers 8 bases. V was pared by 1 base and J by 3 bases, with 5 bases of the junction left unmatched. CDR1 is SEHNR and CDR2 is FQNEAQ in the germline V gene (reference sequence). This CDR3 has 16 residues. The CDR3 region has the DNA TGTGCCAGCAGCTTAGGGATCAGCGGGGGCTACAATGAGCAGTTCTTC. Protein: CASSLGISGGYNEQFF.

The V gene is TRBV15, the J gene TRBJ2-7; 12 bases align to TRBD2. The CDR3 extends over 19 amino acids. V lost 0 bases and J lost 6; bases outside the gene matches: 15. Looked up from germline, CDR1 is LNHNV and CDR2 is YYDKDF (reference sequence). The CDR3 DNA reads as TGTGCCACCAGCAGAGATCTCCCCCCTACTAGCGGGGGGCCTAGCGAGCAGTACTTC. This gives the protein CATSRDLPPTSGGPSEQYF.

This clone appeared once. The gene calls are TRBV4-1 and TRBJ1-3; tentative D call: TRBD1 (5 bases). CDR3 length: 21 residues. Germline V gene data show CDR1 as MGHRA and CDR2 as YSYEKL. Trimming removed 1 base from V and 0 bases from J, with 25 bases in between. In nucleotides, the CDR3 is TGCGCCAGCAGCCAAGGAAGGCTGGGACTAGGAGAGAGTCGCTCTGGAAACACCATATATTTT. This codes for CASSQGRLGLGESRSGNTIYF.

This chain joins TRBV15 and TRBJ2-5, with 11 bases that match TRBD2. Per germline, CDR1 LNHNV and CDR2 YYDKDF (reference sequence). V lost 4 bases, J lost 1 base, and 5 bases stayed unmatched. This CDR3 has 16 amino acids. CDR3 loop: CATSKGLADSQETQYF. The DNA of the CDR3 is TGTGCCACCAGCAAGGGACTAGCGGATTCCCAAGAGACCCAGTACTTC.

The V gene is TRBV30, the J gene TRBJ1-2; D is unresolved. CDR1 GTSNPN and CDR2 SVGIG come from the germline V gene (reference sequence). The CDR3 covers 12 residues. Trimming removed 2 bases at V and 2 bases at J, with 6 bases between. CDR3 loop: CAWSSQNYGYTF. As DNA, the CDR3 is TGTGCCTGGAGTTCACAGAACTATGGCTACACCTTC.

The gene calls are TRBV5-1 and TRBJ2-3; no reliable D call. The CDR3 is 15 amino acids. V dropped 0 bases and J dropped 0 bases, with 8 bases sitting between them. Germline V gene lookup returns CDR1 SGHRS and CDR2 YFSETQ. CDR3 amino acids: CASSLGALSTDTQYF. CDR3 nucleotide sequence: TGCGCCAGCAGCTTGGGAGCCTTAAGCACAGATACGCAGTATTTT.

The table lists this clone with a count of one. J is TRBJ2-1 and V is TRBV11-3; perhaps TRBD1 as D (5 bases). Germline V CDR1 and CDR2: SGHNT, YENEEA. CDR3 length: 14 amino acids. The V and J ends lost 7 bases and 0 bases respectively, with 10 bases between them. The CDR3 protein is CASNFDSSYNEQFF. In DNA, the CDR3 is TGTGCCAGCAACTTCGACAGCTCCTACAATGAGCAGTTCTTC.

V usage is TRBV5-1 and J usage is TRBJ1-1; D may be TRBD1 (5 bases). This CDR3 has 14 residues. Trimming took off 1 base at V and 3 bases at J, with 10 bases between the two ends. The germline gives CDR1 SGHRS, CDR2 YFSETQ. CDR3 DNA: TGCGCCAGCAGCTTGCAGGGTCAGGACACTGAAGCTTTCTTT. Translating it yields CASSLQGQDTEAFF.

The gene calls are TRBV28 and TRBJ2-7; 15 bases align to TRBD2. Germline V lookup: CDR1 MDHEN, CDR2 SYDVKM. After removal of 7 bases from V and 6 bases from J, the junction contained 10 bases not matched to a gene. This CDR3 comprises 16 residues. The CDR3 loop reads CASTKDPGLAGGEQYF. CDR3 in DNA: TGTGCCAGCACCAAAGACCCGGGACTAGCGGGAGGCGAGCAGTACTTC.

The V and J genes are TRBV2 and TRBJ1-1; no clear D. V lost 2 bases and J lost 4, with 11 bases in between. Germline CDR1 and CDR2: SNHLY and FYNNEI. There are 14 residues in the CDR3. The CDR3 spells CASSELGMSTEAFF. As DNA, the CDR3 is TGTGCCAGCAGTGAACTTGGCATGTCCACTGAAGCTTTCTTT.

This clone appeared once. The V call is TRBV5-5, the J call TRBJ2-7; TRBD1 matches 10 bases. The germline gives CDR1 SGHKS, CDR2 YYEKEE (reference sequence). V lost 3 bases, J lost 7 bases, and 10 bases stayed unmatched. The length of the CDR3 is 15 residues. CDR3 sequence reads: CASSSVGTGAREQYF. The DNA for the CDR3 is TGTGCCAGCAGCTCCGTTGGGACAGGGGCCCGGGAGCAGTACTTC. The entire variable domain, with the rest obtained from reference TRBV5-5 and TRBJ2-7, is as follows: DAGVTQSPTHLIKTRGQQVTLRCSPISGHKSVSWYQQVLGQGPQFIFQYYEKEERGRGNFPDRFSARQFPNYSSELNVNALLLGDSALYLCASSSVGTGAREQYFGPGTRLTVT.

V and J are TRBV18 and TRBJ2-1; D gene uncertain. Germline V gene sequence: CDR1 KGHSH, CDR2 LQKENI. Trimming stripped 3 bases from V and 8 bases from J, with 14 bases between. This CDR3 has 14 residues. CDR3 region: CASSPLTSFDEQFF. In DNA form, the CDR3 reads TGTGCCAGCTCACCCCTGACAAGTTTCGATGAGCAGTTCTTC.

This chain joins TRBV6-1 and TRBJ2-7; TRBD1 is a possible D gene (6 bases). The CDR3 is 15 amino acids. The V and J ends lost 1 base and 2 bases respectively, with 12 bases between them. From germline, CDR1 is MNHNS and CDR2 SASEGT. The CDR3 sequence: CASSEGQVEAYEQYF. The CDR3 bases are TGTGCCAGCAGTGAAGGACAGGTCGAGGCCTACGAGCAGTACTTC.

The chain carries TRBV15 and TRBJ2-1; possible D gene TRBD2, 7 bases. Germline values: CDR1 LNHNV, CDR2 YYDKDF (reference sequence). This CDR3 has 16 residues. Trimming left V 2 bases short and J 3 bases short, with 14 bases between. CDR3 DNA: TGTGCCACCAGCAGACGGTCGGGGGGCTTCTACAATGAGCAGTTCTTC. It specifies CATSRRSGGFYNEQFF.

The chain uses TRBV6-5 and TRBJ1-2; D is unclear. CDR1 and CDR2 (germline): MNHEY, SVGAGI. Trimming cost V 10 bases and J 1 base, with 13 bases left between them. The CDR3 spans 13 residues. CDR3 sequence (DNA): TGTGCCACTAAAAACGACAATAACTATGGCTACACCTTC. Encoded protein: CATKNDNNYGYTF.

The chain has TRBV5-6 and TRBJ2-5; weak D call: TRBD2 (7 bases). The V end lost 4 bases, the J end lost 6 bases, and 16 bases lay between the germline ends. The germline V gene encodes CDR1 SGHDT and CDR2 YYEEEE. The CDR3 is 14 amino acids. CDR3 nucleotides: TGTGCCAGCAGCGTTAGGGGGGAGGGAAAGACCCAGTACTTC. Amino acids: CASSVRGEGKTQYF. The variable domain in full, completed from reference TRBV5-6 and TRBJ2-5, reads DAGVTQSPTHLIKTRGQQVTLRCSPKSGHDTVSWYQQALGQGPQFIFQYYEEEERQRGNFPDRFSGHQFPNYSSELNVNALLLGDSALYLCASSVRGEGKTQYFGPGTRLLVL.

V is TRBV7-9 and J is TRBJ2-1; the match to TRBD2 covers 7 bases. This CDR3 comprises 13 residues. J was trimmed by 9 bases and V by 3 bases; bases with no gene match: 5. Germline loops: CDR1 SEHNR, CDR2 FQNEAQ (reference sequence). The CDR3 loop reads CASSLGGGTEQFF. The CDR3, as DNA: TGTGCCAGCAGCTTGGGGGGGGGAACTGAGCAGTTCTTC.

CDR3 loop: CASSFTGQETQYF. DNA for the CDR3: TGTGCCAGCAGCTTTACAGGGCAAGAGACCCAGTACTTC. V and J are TRBV7-6 and TRBJ2-5; D possibly corresponds to TRBD1 (6 bases). CDR1 SGHVS and CDR2 FNYEAQ come from the germline V gene. This CDR3 contains 13 residues. Trimming pared 3 bases from V and 2 bases from J, leaving 7 bases between.

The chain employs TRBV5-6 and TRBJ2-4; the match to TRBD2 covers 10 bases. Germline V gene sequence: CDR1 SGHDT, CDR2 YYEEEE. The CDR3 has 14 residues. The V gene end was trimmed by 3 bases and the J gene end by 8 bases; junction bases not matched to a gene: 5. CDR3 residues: CASSSGLAVDIQYF. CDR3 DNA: TGTGCCAGCAGCTCCGGACTAGCGGTGGACATTCAGTACTTC.

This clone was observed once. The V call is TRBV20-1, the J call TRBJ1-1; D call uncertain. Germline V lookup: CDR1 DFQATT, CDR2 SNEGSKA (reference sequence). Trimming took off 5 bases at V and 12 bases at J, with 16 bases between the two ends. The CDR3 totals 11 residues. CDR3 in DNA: TGCAGTGCTCTCCGGTCGGAGAGGCCTTTCTTT. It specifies CSALRSERPFF.

In DNA, the CDR3 is TGTGCCAGCAGCAAAACAGGACTAGCGGGAGGAGGCACAGATACGCAGTATTTT. Its protein is CASSKTGLAGGGTDTQYF. This chain joins TRBV21-1 and TRBJ2-3; the table names TRBD2, a call not compared with the DNA. TRBV21-1 represents a pseudogene. The CDR3 covers 18 residues.